These T cell receptor beta chains were read from a single sample in a study of T-cell reconstitution after alpha-beta-depleted transplantation in children. MiXCR, applied by TCRdb to the PCR reads, yields one record per CDR3 protein. The sample shows roughly 70,000 distinct CDR3 sequences, 4.9% of them seen only once. The sample consisted of PBMCs, mostly from graft donor cells, taken 180 days after TCRalphabeta/CD19-depleted stem cell transplant. These receptors were taken from a boy younger than two who had a stem cell transplant for acute myeloid leukemia, so the T cells may come from the graft donor. The CDR3 runs from the conserved cysteine through the conserved F or W. Each record gives: V gene, clone size, J gene, D gene, CDR3 DNA, CDR3 protein. D genes are given only for firm matches. Not all rows give a size; the values are once, few, many and, for expanded clones, a class.

>TRBV19|many|TRBJ2-3|-
TGTGCCAGTAATTCGCGGACCACAGATACGCAGTATTTT
CASNSRTTDTQYF
>TRBV20-1|many|TRBJ1-1|-
TGCAGTGCTAGAGATTGGTCGAAGAACACTGAAGCTTTCTTT
CSARDWSKNTEAFF
>TRBV12-3/TRBV12-4|many|TRBJ2-2|-
TGTGCCAGCAGTTTATCTGCCGGGGAGCTGTTTTTT
CASSLSAGELFF
>TRBV12-3/TRBV12-4|many|TRBJ1-3|-
TGTGCCAGCAGTTTAAGTTTTGGTCCAAGGGACTCCGGAAACACCATATATTTT
CASSLSFGPRDSGNTIYF
>TRBV10-3|many|TRBJ2-2|-
TGTGCCATCAGTGAAAAAGGTGTCGGGGAGCTGTTTTTT
CAISEKGVGELFF
>TRBV12-3/TRBV12-4|many|TRBJ2-1|-
TGTGCCAGCAGGGATACCTGGGACGGTAGCTCCTACAATGAGCAGTTCTTC
CASRDTWDGSSYNEQFF
>TRBV19|-|TRBJ2-3|-
TGTGCCAGTAGTGAGCAGGGGAGTCGCACAGATACGCAGTATTTT
CASSEQGSRTDTQYF
>TRBV12-3/TRBV12-4|many|TRBJ1-2|TRBD1
TGTGCCAGCAGTTTTAATGACAGGGCGGACTATGGCTACACCTTC
CASSFNDRADYGYTF
>TRBV20-1|many|TRBJ2-7|-
TGCAGTGCTAGCGGGGGCGCTTCCTACGAGCAGTACTTC
CSASGGASYEQYF
>TRBV19|many|TRBJ2-3|TRBD2
TGTGCCAGTAGTACCCTCTGGCGGGGGGGCCATAATACGCAGTATTTT
CASSTLWRGGHNTQYF
>TRBV19|many|TRBJ2-3|TRBD1
TGTGCCAGTAGCCGCCCGACAGGGCTGCGCACAGATACGCAGTATTTT
CASSRPTGLRTDTQYF
>TRBV7-2|many|TRBJ2-7|-
TGTGCCAGCAGCTTAGGGGGGGGCCTCTCCTACGAGCAGTACTTC
CASSLGGGLSYEQYF
>TRBV12-3/TRBV12-4|many|TRBJ2-3|TRBD2
TGTGCCAGCACCAGCGGGGGGTTTGGGGGCAGCACAGATACGCAGTATTTT
CASTSGGFGGSTDTQYF
>TRBV6-2/TRBV6-3|many|TRBJ2-3|TRBD2
TGTGCCAGCAGTTACCCCGGGACTAGCGGGGACGTCACAGATACGCAGTATTTT
CASSYPGTSGDVTDTQYF
>TRBV6-5|many|TRBJ2-5|TRBD2
TGTGCCAGCAGTTCTCGACTAGCGGGGGGATTCCGGGAGACCCAGTACTTC
CASSSRLAGGFRETQYF
>TRBV7-8|many|TRBJ2-3|-
TGTGCCAGCAGCTCCACTAGGCCCGACACAGATACGCAGTATTTT
CASSSTRPDTDTQYF
>TRBV20-1|many|TRBJ2-1|-
TGCAGTGCTAGGGGCCCGACGGGGCACAATGAGCAGTTCTTC
CSARGPTGHNEQFF
>TRBV7-9|many|TRBJ2-1|TRBD2
TGTGCCAGCAGCCGACTAGCGGGGGGACTTAGCCGCTACAATGAGCAGTTCTTC
CASSRLAGGLSRYNEQFF
>TRBV19|many|TRBJ1-1|-
TGTGCCAGTAGTATTACAGGGTTCGACACTGAAGCTTTCTTT
CASSITGFDTEAFF
>TRBV5-1|many|TRBJ1-1|-
TGCGCCAGCAGCGCGACAGTGAACACTGAAGCTTTCTTT
CASSATVNTEAFF
>TRBV12-3/TRBV12-4|many|TRBJ2-5|TRBD2
TGTGCCAGCAGTCCCTCGGGGGGCCAAGAGACCCAGTACTTC
CASSPSGGQETQYF
>TRBV21-1|few|TRBJ1-4|-
TGTGCCAGCAGCAAAGTAGTGGGCAGGGTCGGTGAAAAACTGTTTTTT
CASSKVVGRVGEKLFF
>TRBV4-1|many|TRBJ2-5|-
TGCGCCAGCAGCCAGCTGAACAGGGATCAAGAGACCCAGTACTTC
CASSQLNRDQETQYF
>TRBV27|many|TRBJ2-5|TRBD1
TGTGCCAGCAGCGTCGACAGGGCGTCAGAGACCCAGTACTTC
CASSVDRASETQYF
>TRBV3-1|many|TRBJ2-7|-
TGTGCCAGCAGCCAAGGTGGGGACACCTACTTC
CASSQGGDTYF
>TRBV10-3|many|TRBJ1-5|-
TGTGCCATCAGTGAGACACTCGAAAATAGCAATCAGCCCCAGCATTTT
CAISETLENSNQPQHF
>TRBV12-3/TRBV12-4|many|TRBJ2-5|-
TGTGCCAGCAGTTTCCGGGGGACCAGGGAAGAGACCCAGTACTTC
CASSFRGTREETQYF
>TRBV29-1|many|TRBJ1-5|-
TGCAGCGTTGTAACAGGGAGGAGCAATCAGCCCCAGCATTTT
CSVVTGRSNQPQHF
>TRBV12-3/TRBV12-4|many|TRBJ1-2|-
TGTGCCAGCAGATTCAGGAGCTATGGCTACACCTTC
CASRFRSYGYTF
>TRBV7-2|many|TRBJ1-6|-
TGTGCCAGCAGCTTAGCGGGGACACTTAATTCACCCCTCCACTTT
CASSLAGTLNSPLHF
>TRBV18|many|TRBJ1-6|-
TGTGCCAGCTCACCACAGGTAGTCAGGGGCGAGTCACCCCTCCACTTT
CASSPQVVRGESPLHF
>TRBV6-1|few|TRBJ1-2|-
TGTGCCAGCAGCGGTCAGCCTTCTACAGGCTACACCTTC
CASSGQPSTGYTF
>TRBV7-2|many|TRBJ1-2|-
TGTGCCAGCAGCGCCCGTCCTGGGACAAACTATGGCTACACCTTC
CASSARPGTNYGYTF